One and the same sample provided the 14 T cell receptor beta chains below, sequenced in a study of blood T cell repertoires in COVID-19. Clones were read by immunoSEQ multiplex PCR, and TCRdb kept only the in-frame ones, dropping some. The table has roughly 150,000 clones, approximately 92% seen once. Source material: peripheral blood. The receptors were sampled from a woman in her thirties or forties with acute or convalescent COVID-19.

The chain joins TRBV11-2 to TRBJ2-2, with TRBD2 identical over 12 bases. V lost 5 bases to trimming and J lost 3 bases; unmatched junction nucleotides: 1. Germline V CDR1 and CDR2: SGHAT, FQNNGV. This CDR3 has 15 amino acids. CDR3 DNA sequence: TGTGCCAGCAGCCCTAGCGGGAGGGACACCGGGGAGCTGTTTTTT. Translating gives CASSPSGRDTGELFF.

The table lists this clone with a count of one. The chain couples TRBV7-3 to TRBJ2-2; D is unresolved. V was cut by 4 bases and J by 0 bases, with 9 bases left in between. The CDR3 has 15 residues. Germline CDR1 is SGHTA and CDR2 is FQGTGA. In nucleotides, the CDR3 is TGTGCCAGCAGCTCTACTCGCTCGAACACCGGGGAGCTGTTTTTT. Its protein product is CASSSTRSNTGELFF.

The chain links TRBV5-4 to TRBJ2-7, with 9 bases aligning to TRBD1. Germline values: CDR1 SGHNT, CDR2 YYREEE (reference sequence). V was clipped by 7 bases and J by 0 bases; unmatched bases: 2. The CDR3 extends over 13 amino acids. The DNA for the CDR3 is TGTGCCAGCCGGGACAGGGTCTCCTACGAGCAGTACTTC. Protein: CASRDRVSYEQYF.

V gene TRBV19 combines with J gene TRBJ2-7; 9 nucleotides align to TRBD1. Trimming cost V 6 bases and J 0 bases; bases outside gene matches: 3. Germline lookup yields CDR1 LNHDA and CDR2 SQIVND (reference sequence). CDR3 length: 14 residues. CDR3 sequence: CASSETGGSYEQYF. The DNA for the CDR3 is TGTGCCAGTAGCGAGACAGGGGGCTCCTACGAGCAGTACTTC.

The chain joins TRBV18 to TRBJ2-7; 11 nucleotides agree with TRBD2. Unmatched junction bases numbered 11, after V lost 6 bases and J lost 1 base. The CDR3 is made up of 17 amino acids. Germline lookup yields CDR1 KGHSH and CDR2 LQKENI. CDR3: CASSPGTGTSGSYEQYF. CDR3 DNA sequence: TGTGCCAGCTCGCCAGGCACCGGGACTAGCGGATCCTACGAGCAGTACTTC.

This chain connects TRBV5-1 to TRBJ2-7, with TRBD2 as a possible D gene (7 bases). The CDR3 runs 15 residues. The V gene lost 7 bases and the J gene lost 2 bases, with 19 bases spanning the gap. Germline V gene lookup returns CDR1 SGHRS and CDR2 YFSETQ. The CDR3 sequence is CASSQGGGLTYEQYF. In DNA form, the CDR3 reads TGCGCCAGCTCCCAGGGCGGGGGCTTGACCTACGAGCAGTACTTC.

The J gene is TRBJ1-1, the V gene TRBV25-1; 8 bases map to TRBD1. Germline CDR1 is MGHDK and CDR2 is SYGVNS. CDR3 size: 15 residues. Germline trimming cut 3 bases from V and 4 bases from J; bases unmatched to any gene: 7. Written as DNA, the CDR3 is TGTGCCAGCAGTGATTGGGGACAGGCGGGCACTGAAGCTTTCTTT. This sequence encodes CASSDWGQAGTEAFF.

This rearrangement joins TRBV15 to TRBJ1-4, with 9 nucleotides matching TRBD1. This CDR3 is 15 amino acids long. Losses at the gene ends were 5 bases for V and 8 bases for J; bases not matched to a gene: 9. Germline lookup yields CDR1 LNHNV and CDR2 YYDKDF (reference sequence). CDR3 residues: CATSSRDRESEKLFF. CDR3 coding DNA: TGTGCCACCAGCTCCCGGGACAGGGAGTCCGAAAAACTGTTTTTT.

The chain is built from TRBV9 and TRBJ2-3, with 12 bases lining up with TRBD2. The CDR3 is made up of 19 amino acids. Germline V lookup: CDR1 SGDLS, CDR2 YYNGEE. J lost 1 base, V lost 4 bases, and 13 bases had no gene match. The chain's CDR3 is CASSSRLAGVQRRTDTQYF. CDR3 bases: TGTGCCAGCAGCTCACGACTAGCGGGGGTACAACGACGCACAGATACGCAGTATTTT. Full variable domain (rest looked up from reference TRBV9 and TRBJ2-3): DSGVTQTPKHLITATGQRVTLRCSPRSGDLSVYWYQQSLDQGLQFLIQYYNGEERAKGNILERFSAQQFPDLHSELNLSSLELGDSALYFCASSSRLAGVQRRTDTQYFGPGTRLTVL.

This clone showed up just a few times. The chain couples TRBV21-1 to TRBJ2-1; the D call TRBD2 from the table was never checked on the DNA. TRBV21-1 is shown as a pseudogene. CDR3 length equals 15 residues. CDR3 nucleotide sequence: TGTGCCAGCAGCACCGAACTAGCGACCTACAATGAGCAGTTCTTC. Amino acid sequence: CASSTELATYNEQFF.

The chain couples TRBV30 to TRBJ1-6; tentatively, D is TRBD1 (6 bases). The germline V gene has CDR1 GTSNPN and CDR2 SVGIG (reference sequence). CDR3 length equals 14 residues. V was cut by 3 bases and J by 5 bases, with 11 bases left in between. CDR3: CAWRRTENNSPLHF. The CDR3 DNA follows: TGTGCCTGGAGGCGGACAGAAAATAATTCACCCCTCCACTTT.

As regards this clone: A junction boundary mismatches the germline segment, possibly from a read error. The DNA of the CDR3 is TGCGCCAGCAGCTTGGGACAGGGCTACAAAGAGCAGTTCTTC. It encodes CASSLGQGYKEQFF. The rearrangement joins TRBV5-1 to TRBJ2-1, with 7 bases aligning to TRBD1. This CDR3 has 14 residues. In germline, CDR1 is SGHRS, CDR2 YFSETQ.

This chain uses TRBV6-4 with TRBJ1-5, with 7 bases lining up with TRBD1. J was trimmed by 0 bases and V by 7 bases; bases with no gene match: 6. This CDR3 contains 15 residues. The germline V gene encodes CDR1 MRHNA and CDR2 SNTAGT. CDR3 sequence (DNA): TGTGCCAGCATCCAGGGACAGCATAGCAATCAGCCCCAGCATTTT. This translates into CASIQGQHSNQPQHF.

The chain carries TRBV7-6 and TRBJ1-3; 7 positions match TRBD1. The germline gives CDR1 SGHVS, CDR2 FNYEAQ. V lost 4 bases and J lost 0; bases outside the gene matches: 9. The CDR3 loop spans 17 amino acids. CDR3 DNA sequence: TGTGCCAGCAGCTCCTCCGGGACAGCGTCCTCTGGAAACACCATATATTTT. It yields the protein CASSSSGTASSGNTIYF.